Listed below are T cell receptor beta chains from one sample, sequenced in a study of blood T cell repertoires in COVID-19. Assay: immunoSEQ multiplex PCR; the TCRdb copy retains only in-frame clones and omits some. The data contain about 190,000 clones, 80% of them singletons. Sequences were obtained from peripheral blood. These receptors originate from a man aged 55 to 69 with acute or convalescent COVID-19. CDR3s include the opening cysteine and the closing phenylalanine or tryptophan. The D gene is left open where the match is weak. Rows give clone size only sometimes, using once, few, many, or a class for an expanded clone.

TRBV24-1,-,TRBJ2-1,-,TGTGCCACCAGTGATTCCGCAGGGCTGAGAAATGAGCAGTTCTTC,CATSDSAGLRNEQFF
TRBV3-1/TRBV3-2,-,TRBJ1-6,-,TGTGCCAGCAGCGTCACCGGGATTTCAGGTTCACCCCTCCACTTT,CASSVTGISGSPLHF
TRBV2,-,TRBJ2-3,-,TGTGCCAGCAGTGTCGGTACTAGCACAGATACGCAGTATTTT,CASSVGTSTDTQYF
TRBV21-1,-,TRBJ1-6,once,TGTGCCAGCACCCTGAGCGCCAGGGGGAATTCACCCCTCCACTTT,CASTLSARGNSPLHF
TRBV18,TRBD1,TRBJ2-7,-,TGTGCCAGCTCACCAACCCGGGACAGGCACTACGAGCAGTACTTC,CASSPTRDRHYEQYF
TRBV9,-,TRBJ2-5,-,TGTGCCAGCAGCGTATCTGAGGGGGTCGTAGAGACCCAGTACTTC,CASSVSEGVVETQYF
TRBV9,-,TRBJ1-2,-,TGTGCCAGCAGCGTAGGTCCAGGGTTAGGGAACTATGGCTACACCTTC,CASSVGPGLGNYGYTF
TRBV4-3,TRBD1,TRBJ2-2,-,TGCGCCAGCAGCCAAGTAGGACAGGGAAGAACCGGGGAGCTGTTTTTT,CASSQVGQGRTGELFF
TRBV7-3,-,TRBJ2-2,once,TGTGCCAGCAGTCAACAGGGTGGCACCGGGGAGCTGTTTTTT,CASSQQGGTGELFF
TRBV3-1/TRBV3-2,-,TRBJ1-1,-,TGTGCCAGCAGCCAAGATATCCCCACTGAAGCTTTCTTT,CASSQDIPTEAFF
TRBV19,-,TRBJ1-3,few,TGTGCCAGTAGTATAGATACAGGGATTACAAACACCATATATTTT,CASSIDTGITNTIYF
TRBV15,TRBD1,TRBJ2-7,-,TGTGCCACCAGCAAGAGGGGCGGGACAGGCCCCACCAAATTATACGAGCAGTACTTC,CATSKRGGTGPTKLYEQYF
TRBV6-5,-,TRBJ2-1,-,TGTGCCAGCCGCGTGGACTCTTTTCGGGATGAGCAGTTCTTC,CASRVDSFRDEQFF
TRBV2,TRBD1,TRBJ1-2,few,TGTGCCAGCAGCCCGACAGGGGGTGGGGATGGCTACACCTTC,CASSPTGGGDGYTF
TRBV27,TRBD1,TRBJ1-4,-,TGTGCCAGCAGTTTAAGACAGGGGAAAGAAAAACTGTTTTTT,CASSLRQGKEKLFF
TRBV27,-,TRBJ1-3,-,TGTGCCAGCAGTTCTGCCAGCCTAAGACACAGTATTCTCTCTGGAAACACCATATATTTT,CASSSASLRHSILSGNTIYF
TRBV7-2,TRBD2,TRBJ2-1,-,TGTGCCAGCAGCGATTGGGCTGCGGGGGTCGATGAGCAGTTCTTC,CASSDWAAGVDEQFF
TRBV5-4,-,TRBJ1-4,-,TGTGCCAGCAGCAGCAATAGGGGAACTAATGAAAAACTGTTTTTT,CASSSNRGTNEKLFF
TRBV27,-,TRBJ2-4,-,TGTGCCAGCATGGCCGCAGGACTCGGTACTACCAAAAACATTCAGTACTTC,CASMAAGLGTTKNIQYF
TRBV27,-,TRBJ1-5,-,TGTGCCAGCAGTTTAGGGGCAGACAATCAGCCCCAGCATTTT,CASSLGADNQPQHF
TRBV9,-,TRBJ1-6,few,TGTGCCAGCAGCTACTCAGCGGGGCCCGATAATTCACCCCTCCACTTT,CASSYSAGPDNSPLHF
TRBV5-1,TRBD2,TRBJ2-1,-,TGCGCCACCCGGACTAGCGGGGGTTATAATGAGCAGTTCTTC,CATRTSGGYNEQFF
TRBV11-2,-,TRBJ2-3,-,TGTGCCAGCAGCACCAACCGGAGGGCTAGCACAGATACGCAGTATTTT,CASSTNRRASTDTQYF
TRBV6-5,TRBD1,TRBJ1-2,-,TGTGCCAGCAGCCTAGGACAGGGGTCTGGCTACACCTTC,CASSLGQGSGYTF
TRBV11-2,-,TRBJ2-3,-,TGTGCCAGCAGCCCGTCCTGGGGGGTCCCCACAGATACGCAGTATTTT,CASSPSWGVPTDTQYF
TRBV24-1,-,TRBJ2-6,-,TGTGCCACCAGTGGTAGGACTTCTGGGGCCAACGTCCTGACTTTC,CATSGRTSGANVLTF
TRBV19,-,TRBJ2-7,-,TGTGCCAGTAGTGCTCGCGGGTACGAGCAGTACTTC,CASSARGYEQYF